Listed below are T cell receptor beta chains from one sample, sequenced in a study of shared clonotypes between healthy human individuals. Sequencing used immunoSEQ multiplex PCR; TCRdb keeps in-frame clones, though not all of them. The sample has fewer than 200,000 clones, 85% to 95% seen once. Sequenced input: naive CD4+ T cells sorted from blood. The receptors derive from a woman aged 25 to 45 in good health. Both conserved end residues are part of each CDR3. A D gene is named only where the DNA matches it firmly.

>.|TRBV11-2
CASSGRRTNEKLFF
>.|TRBV28
CASSFGGASTDTQYF
>TRBD1|TRBV28
CASSFLTGDNQPQHF
>TRBD1|TRBV5-1
CASSWRTGEGEQFF
>.|TRBV2
CASGSTLEQYF
>TRBD1|TRBV5-1
CASSNDRDGEAFF
>TRBD1|TRBV28
CASRQGGDSSLSGNTIYF
>.|TRBV30
CAWSMWGQTNEKLFF
>.|TRBV30
CAWSVLLGDSPLHF
>.|TRBV5-1
CASSSDGSSGNTIYF
>.|TRBV19
CASSIGGGLGEQFF
>.|TRBV10-3
CAISAGPTTNYGYTF
>.|TRBV5-8
CASSYTQGPYEQYF
>TRBD2|TRBV4-1
CASSQYTGGSSYNEQFF
>.|TRBV28
CASIGTVYEQYF
>.|TRBV30
CAWSVLADTQYF
>.|TRBV27
CASSLGDGGSYNEQFF
>TRBD2|TRBV2
CASSETSGSYEQYF
>.|TRBV14
CASSQAWTDTQYF
>TRBD2|TRBV19
CASSIVAIAGGDEQFF
>.|TRBV18
CASRGEINEKLFF
>.|TRBV9
CASSAANGMDTQYF
>.|TRBV25-1
CASIHRTGELFF
>.|TRBV30
CAWKGQETQYF
>TRBD2|TRBV27
CASSSGLAGAYPASTDTQYF
>TRBD1|TRBV28
CASTQGVGHFNGYTF
>.|TRBV11-1
CASSLGVRGGELFF
>TRBD1|TRBV28
CASSPTGTGGRETQYF
>.|TRBV29-1
CSVGAGLNTGELFF
>.|TRBV11-2
CASSPPRGPSYEQYF
>.|TRBV28
CASSLRGAPTYYGYTF
>TRBD1|TRBV6-4
CASSAQTGGRETQYF
>.|TRBV28
CASSLTVGYGYTF
>.|TRBV10-3
CAISLNSIGDEQYF
>.|TRBV4-2
CASSPQQGTLSYEQYF
>.|TRBV5-1
CASSLGTDQPQHF
>.|TRBV28
CASGRPVQGYTF